Each of the 2 T cell receptor beta chains below was sequenced from the same sample in a study of blood T cell repertoires in COVID-19. Profiling relied on immunoSEQ multiplex PCR, and the TCRdb table lists in-frame clones only, not all of them. The data contain about 380,000 clones, more than 65% of them singletons. Material for sequencing was peripheral blood. The source of these receptors is a human donor with acute or convalescent COVID-19. The donor label of this sample is uncertain.

This clone was detected only a few times. The genes are TRBV6-5 and TRBJ1-1; unclear D gene. V was clipped by 9 bases and J by 4 bases, with 12 bases between them. CDR1 and CDR2 (germline): MNHEY, SVGAGI. This CDR3 region has 12 residues. CDR3 coding DNA: TGTGCCAGTAGTCCCGGGTTCACTGAAGCTTTCTTT. Protein: CASSPGFTEAFF.

V usage is TRBV9 and J usage is TRBJ1-1, with unresolved D. The CDR3 is 16 amino acids. V was trimmed by 3 bases and J by 4 bases, leaving 19 bases between them. Germline V gene lookup returns CDR1 SGDLS and CDR2 YYNGEE. Here the CDR3 reads CASSDWHSTASTEAFF. The CDR3 DNA sequence: TGTGCCAGCAGCGACTGGCATAGCACCGCGAGCACTGAAGCTTTCTTT.